What follows are 7 T cell receptor beta chains derived from one specimen sequenced in a study of cytotoxic CD8 clonotypes in ibrutinib-treated CLL. Profiled with immunoSEQ multiplex PCR; TCRdb holds only in-frame clones, not every one. This table has some 310,000 clones, just under 80% appearing once. This specimen was PBMCs, taken before ibrutinib treatment. The receptors were sampled from a human donor with chronic lymphocytic leukemia.

The CDR3 DNA is TGTGCCAGCAGCTTAGCAGGAGCCTACGAGCAGTACTTC. Translation gives CASSLAGAYEQYF. V is TRBV7-3 and J is TRBJ2-7; no clear D. V was clipped by 2 bases and J by 2 bases, with 7 bases between them. Germline-derived CDR1 and CDR2 are SGHTA and FQGTGA. The CDR3 spans 13 residues.

V gene TRBV5-6 combines with J gene TRBJ1-2; D possibly corresponds to TRBD1 (6 bases). The V end was cut by 4 bases, the J end by 2 bases, with 15 bases between. Germline V CDR1 and CDR2: SGHDT, YYEEEE. This CDR3 comprises 15 residues. CDR3 protein: CASSRWTVLNYGYTF. Written as DNA, the CDR3 is TGTGCCAGCAGCCGATGGACAGTTTTAAACTATGGCTACACCTTC.

Only one count was recorded for this clone. The rearrangement uses TRBV7-2 and TRBJ2-2, with D possibly matching TRBD2 (5 bases). Germline CDR1 and CDR2: SGHTA and FQGNSA. V was cut by 5 bases and J by 7 bases, with 17 bases left in between. CDR3 length equals 15 residues. CDR3 in DNA: TGTGCCAGCAGCCCCCCGGGGAATTCCTACGGGGAGCTGTTTTTT. Translating it yields CASSPPGNSYGELFF.

The chain uses TRBV27 and TRBJ1-5; no definite D call. CDR3 length: 12 amino acids. Between the trimmed V and J ends, which lost 3 bases and 3 bases, there was a span of 3 bases. Germline assignment: CDR1 MNHEY and CDR2 SMNVEV (reference sequence). The CDR3 bases are TGTGCCAGCAGTTTCCTCAATCAGCCCCAGCATTTT. Its translation: CASSFLNQPQHF.

The rearrangement uses TRBV30 and TRBJ1-5; tentative D call: TRBD1 (5 bases). The CDR3 runs to 15 residues. Deletions cut 2 bases from V and 2 bases from J, with 13 bases between. Germline CDR1 reads GTSNPN; CDR2 reads SVGIG (reference sequence). DNA for the CDR3: TGTGCCTGGAGTCCCCAGGGTAGGGGCAATCAGCCCCAGCATTTT. Translated, it gives CAWSPQGRGNQPQHF.

The rearrangement uses TRBV6-6 and TRBJ1-2; 7 nucleotides align to TRBD1. Trimming at V came to 0 bases and at J to 3 bases, leaving 4 bases not matched to a gene. Per the germline V gene, CDR1 is MNHNY and CDR2 is SVGAGI (reference sequence). The CDR3 loop spans 15 amino acids. The CDR3 reads CASSYSGRGDYGYTF. The CDR3 DNA reads as TGTGCCAGCAGTTACTCCGGCAGGGGGGACTATGGCTACACCTTC.

V is TRBV5-6 and J is TRBJ2-2; D tentatively reads TRBD1 or TRBD2 (5 bases each). The CDR3 sequence is 15 residues long. V was trimmed by 4 bases and J by 4 bases, leaving 14 bases between them. CDR1 is SGHDT, CDR2 YYEEEE, per germline. The CDR3 bases are TGTGCCAGCAGCGCCCCTTGGGGGTCCACCGGGGAGCTGTTTTTT. Translation: CASSAPWGSTGELFF.